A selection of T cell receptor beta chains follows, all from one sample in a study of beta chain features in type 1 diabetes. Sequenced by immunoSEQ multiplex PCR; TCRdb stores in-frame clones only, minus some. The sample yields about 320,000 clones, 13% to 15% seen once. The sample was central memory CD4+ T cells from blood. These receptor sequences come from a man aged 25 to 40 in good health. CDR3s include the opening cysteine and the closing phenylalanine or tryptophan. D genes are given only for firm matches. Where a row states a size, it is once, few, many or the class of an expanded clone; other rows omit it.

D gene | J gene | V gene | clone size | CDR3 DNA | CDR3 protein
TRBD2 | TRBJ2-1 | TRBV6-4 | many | TGTGCCAGCCTAGCGGGAGAATCAAATGAGCAGTTCTTC | CASLAGESNEQFF
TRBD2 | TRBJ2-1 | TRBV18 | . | TGTGCCAGCTCCCCCTCAGGACTAGAAACGGGGCGAGGCAATGAGCAGTTCTTC | CASSPSGLETGRGNEQFF
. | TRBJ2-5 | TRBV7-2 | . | TGTGCCAGCAGCAAGGGAAGCCACGAGACCCAGTACTTC | CASSKGSHETQYF
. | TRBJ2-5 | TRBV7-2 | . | TGTGCCAGCAGCTTAGAGGCGCCCGGAAGCCCCAGGACCCAGTACTTC | CASSLEAPGSPRTQYF
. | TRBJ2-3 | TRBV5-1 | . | TGCGCCAGCAGCTTGTATGGAATTACAGATGCGCAGTATTTT | CASSLYGITDAQYF
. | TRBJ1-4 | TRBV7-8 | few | TGTGCCAGCAGCCCCTTCACTAATGAAAAACTGTTTTTT | CASSPFTNEKLFF
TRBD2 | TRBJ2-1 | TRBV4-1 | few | TGCGCCAGCAGCCTAAGCGGGGGATCCTACAATGAGCAGTTCTTC | CASSLSGGSYNEQFF
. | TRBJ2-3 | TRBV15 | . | TGTGCCACCAGCAGAGTTTTGGACAAAAACACAGATACGCAGTATTTT | CATSRVLDKNTDTQYF
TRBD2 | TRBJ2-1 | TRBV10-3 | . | TGTGCCATCAGGGGATCTAGCGGCCTGAATGAGCAGTTCTTC | CAIRGSSGLNEQFF
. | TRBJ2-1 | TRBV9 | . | TGTGCCGCCCCGTGGACCCCTTCCTACAATGAGCAGTTCTTC | CAAPWTPSYNEQFF
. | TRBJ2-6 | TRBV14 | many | TGTGCCAGCAGCCTACGGCGCTCTGGGGCCAACGTCCTGACTTTC | CASSLRRSGANVLTF
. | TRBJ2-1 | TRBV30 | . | TGTGCCTGGAGTGAGGACTACAATGAGCAGTTCTTC | CAWSEDYNEQFF
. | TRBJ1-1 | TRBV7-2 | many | TGTGCCAGTACTGACAGTCCTGAAGCTTTCTTT | CASTDSPEAFF
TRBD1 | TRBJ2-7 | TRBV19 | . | TGTGCCAGTAGGGGACAGGGGAGGTTCTCCGAGCAGTACTTC | CASRGQGRFSEQYF
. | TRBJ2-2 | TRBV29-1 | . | TGCAGCGTTCTGGGAGACTCGAACACCGGGGAGCTGTTTTTT | CSVLGDSNTGELFF
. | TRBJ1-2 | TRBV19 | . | TGTGCCAGTAGTATGGACGTATACTATGGCTACACCTTC | CASSMDVYYGYTF
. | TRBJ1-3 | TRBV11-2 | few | TGTGCCAGCAGCGACACCGGCGGAAACACCATATATTTT | CASSDTGGNTIYF
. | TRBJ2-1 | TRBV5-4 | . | TGTGCCAGCAGCTTAGGCCTTTTGAATGAGCAGTTCTTC | CASSLGLLNEQFF
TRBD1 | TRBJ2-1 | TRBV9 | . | TGTGCCAGCAGCGTCGGACAGGGGGCTTACAATGAGCAGTTCTTC | CASSVGQGAYNEQFF
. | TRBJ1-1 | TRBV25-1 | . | TGTGCCAGCAGTGATTCCAACGGCCCGGTCGCTGAAGCTTTCTTT | CASSDSNGPVAEAFF
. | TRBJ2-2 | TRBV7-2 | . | TGTGCCAGCAGCCGCGGGACAGCGAACACCGGGGAGCTGTTTTTT | CASSRGTANTGELFF
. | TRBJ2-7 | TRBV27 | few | TGTGCCAGCAGTAACCCCCAGGGAGGATTAGGCGAGCAGTACTTC | CASSNPQGGLGEQYF
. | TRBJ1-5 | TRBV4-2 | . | TGTGCCAGCAGCCAAGTTCTTCAGGGAAGTGGCCAGCCCCAGCATTTT | CASSQVLQGSGQPQHF
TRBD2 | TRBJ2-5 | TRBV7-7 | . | TGTGCCAGCAGCTTATTTAGCGGGGGCCCCCAAGAGACCCAGTACTTC | CASSLFSGGPQETQYF
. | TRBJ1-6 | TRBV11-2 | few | TGTGCCAGCAGCTCCCACATCACAGGGAATAATTCACCCCTCCACTTT | CASSSHITGNNSPLHF
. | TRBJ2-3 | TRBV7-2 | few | TGTGCCAGCAGCTTGGATGGGGATACGCAGTATTTT | CASSLDGDTQYF
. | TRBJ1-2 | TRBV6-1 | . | TGTGCCAGCAGTTTTCGGGTAGTCGGCTACACCTTC | CASSFRVVGYTF
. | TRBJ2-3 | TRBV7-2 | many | TGTGCCAGCAACCCACGGGGCCTTCTGGGCACAGATACGCAGTATTTT | CASNPRGLLGTDTQYF
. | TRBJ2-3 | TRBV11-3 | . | TGTGCCAGCAGCCCCGGGTTAGCGTCCGATACGCAGTATTTT | CASSPGLASDTQYF
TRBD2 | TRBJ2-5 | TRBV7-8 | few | TGTGCCAGCAGCTTGCGACTAGCGGGGGGCCGGGAGACCCAGTACTTC | CASSLRLAGGRETQYF
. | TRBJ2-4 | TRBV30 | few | TGTGCCTGGAGTGTGCCGGGGGCGGCCCTAGCCAAAAACATTCAGTACTTC | CAWSVPGAALAKNIQYF